These T cell receptor beta chains were read from a single sample in a study of molecular identifiers for immune sequencing clone quantification. TCRdb reanalysed the PCR reads using MiXCR and keeps one entry per CDR3 protein. The sample includes more than 450,000 distinct CDR3 sequences, roughly a fifth of them seen just once. Input material: naive CD8+ T cells from blood, with Jurkat cell RNA spiked in. The receptors derive from a human donor in good health. Some libraries in this study had Jurkat cell RNA spiked in. Both conserved end residues are part of each CDR3. The D gene is left open where the match is weak. Size is omitted from some rows. Given values are once, few, many or a class for expanded clones.

D gene: TRBD2; J gene: TRBJ2-3; V gene: TRBV6-5; clone size: many; CDR3 DNA: TGTGCCAGCAGTTACGGGGCGGGAGGGCCGGGAGATACGCAGTATTTT; CDR3 protein: CASSYGAGGPGDTQYF
D gene: NA; J gene: TRBJ1-4; V gene: TRBV30; clone size: few; CDR3 DNA: TGTGCCTGGAGGCCTAACGGGGAAAAACTGTTTTTT; CDR3 protein: CAWRPNGEKLFF
D gene: NA; J gene: TRBJ2-7; V gene: TRBV19; clone size: many; CDR3 DNA: TGTGCCAGTAGTATCGCAGGTCCGAACGAGCAGTACTTC; CDR3 protein: CASSIAGPNEQYF
D gene: NA; J gene: TRBJ1-1; V gene: TRBV7-9; clone size: few; CDR3 DNA: TGTGCCAGCAGCCCTGAGTACACTGAAGCTTTCTTT; CDR3 protein: CASSPEYTEAFF
D gene: NA; J gene: TRBJ1-2; V gene: TRBV14; clone size: NA; CDR3 DNA: TGTGCCAGCGGCCAGGGACACGACCCCTATGGCTACACCTTC; CDR3 protein: CASGQGHDPYGYTF
D gene: TRBD2; J gene: TRBJ2-5; V gene: TRBV6-2/TRBV6-3; clone size: few; CDR3 DNA: TGTGCCAGCACGACTAGCGGGGGGAAGACCCAGTACTTC; CDR3 protein: CASTTSGGKTQYF
D gene: NA; J gene: TRBJ2-2; V gene: TRBV29-1; clone size: many; CDR3 DNA: TGCAGCGTTGGTGACACCGGGGAGCTGTTTTTT; CDR3 protein: CSVGDTGELFF
D gene: TRBD1; J gene: TRBJ1-2; V gene: TRBV2; clone size: many; CDR3 DNA: TGTGCCAGCATCTTACAGGGGGCGGATAACTATGGCTACACCTTC; CDR3 protein: CASILQGADNYGYTF
D gene: NA; J gene: TRBJ2-7; V gene: TRBV20-1; clone size: NA; CDR3 DNA: TGCAGTGCAGCACTGGGGAGCTACGAGCAGTACTTC; CDR3 protein: CSAALGSYEQYF
D gene: NA; J gene: TRBJ2-7; V gene: TRBV27; clone size: many; CDR3 DNA: TGTGCCAGCAGTTCCGGGACAAGCTCCTACGAGCAGTACTTC; CDR3 protein: CASSSGTSSYEQYF
D gene: NA; J gene: TRBJ1-4; V gene: TRBV13; clone size: NA; CDR3 DNA: TGTGCCAGCAGCTTAGGAGCAGTAGATAATGAAAAACTGTCTTTT; CDR3 protein: CASSLGAVDNEKLSF
D gene: NA; J gene: TRBJ1-2; V gene: TRBV12-3/TRBV12-4; clone size: NA; CDR3 DNA: TGTGCCAGCAGTTTAGCCAGACTGAATGGCTACACCTTC; CDR3 protein: CASSLARLNGYTF
D gene: TRBD2; J gene: TRBJ2-5; V gene: TRBV7-8; clone size: NA; CDR3 DNA: TGTGCCAGCAGCTCTGTGACTAGCGGGGGGGAGAGCCATGAAGAGACCCAGTACTTC; CDR3 protein: CASSSVTSGGESHEETQYF
D gene: TRBD1; J gene: TRBJ2-7; V gene: TRBV30; clone size: NA; CDR3 DNA: TGTGCCTTGACAGGGGAATTATACGAGCAGTACTTC; CDR3 protein: CALTGELYEQYF
D gene: NA; J gene: TRBJ2-1; V gene: TRBV6-2/TRBV6-3; clone size: NA; CDR3 DNA: TGTGCCAGCAGTTATAGCCTGGATGAGCAGTTCTTC; CDR3 protein: CASSYSLDEQFF
D gene: NA; J gene: TRBJ2-5; V gene: TRBV29-1; clone size: many; CDR3 DNA: TGCAGCGTTGAGACGAGAGGCCCACGGTACCAAGAGACCCAGTACTTC; CDR3 protein: CSVETRGPRYQETQYF
D gene: TRBD1; J gene: TRBJ2-1; V gene: TRBV4-3; clone size: few; CDR3 DNA: TGCGCCAGCAGCCAATCTACAGGGGACAATGAGCAGTTCTTC; CDR3 protein: CASSQSTGDNEQFF
D gene: NA; J gene: TRBJ1-5; V gene: TRBV7-2; clone size: many; CDR3 DNA: TGTGCCAGCAGCTTAGGACGGGGGCATGGCAATCAGCCCCAGCATTTT; CDR3 protein: CASSLGRGHGNQPQHF
D gene: NA; J gene: TRBJ1-3; V gene: TRBV29-1; clone size: few; CDR3 DNA: TGCAGCGTGGACCAGGGATTGAGAAACACCATATATTTT; CDR3 protein: CSVDQGLRNTIYF
D gene: NA; J gene: TRBJ2-7; V gene: TRBV20-1; clone size: few; CDR3 DNA: TGCAGTGCTAGAAATAAATCGGCTCTCTACGAGCAGTACTTC; CDR3 protein: CSARNKSALYEQYF
D gene: TRBD1; J gene: TRBJ2-7; V gene: TRBV4-1; clone size: NA; CDR3 DNA: TGCGCCAGCAGCCATGACCCGGGACAGGGGATTTACGAGCAGTACTTC; CDR3 protein: CASSHDPGQGIYEQYF
D gene: NA; J gene: TRBJ1-1; V gene: TRBV5-1; clone size: many; CDR3 DNA: TGCGCCAGCAGGGATGGTCTCACTGAAGCTTTCTTT; CDR3 protein: CASRDGLTEAFF
D gene: NA; J gene: TRBJ2-2; V gene: TRBV6-2/TRBV6-3; clone size: many; CDR3 DNA: TGTGCCAGCAGACCTAGTAACACCGGGGAGCTGTTTTTT; CDR3 protein: CASRPSNTGELFF
D gene: NA; J gene: TRBJ2-3; V gene: TRBV4-1; clone size: few; CDR3 DNA: TGCGCCAGCAGCCAAGATAAAGTTTTAGGACATAGCACAGATACGCAGTATTTT; CDR3 protein: CASSQDKVLGHSTDTQYF
D gene: NA; J gene: TRBJ2-3; V gene: TRBV30; clone size: few; CDR3 DNA: TGTGCCTGGAGTACCCCGGGGGACACGAGCACAGATACGCAGTATTTT; CDR3 protein: CAWSTPGDTSTDTQYF
D gene: NA; J gene: TRBJ2-3; V gene: TRBV7-9; clone size: many; CDR3 DNA: TGTGCCAGCAGTATGGACTGGGGGGACCGCGATACGCAGTATTTT; CDR3 protein: CASSMDWGDRDTQYF
D gene: NA; J gene: TRBJ2-2; V gene: TRBV4-3; clone size: few; CDR3 DNA: TGCGCCAGCAGCCAAGATCGGGGGACAATGAACACCGGGGAGCTGTTTTTT; CDR3 protein: CASSQDRGTMNTGELFF
D gene: TRBD2; J gene: TRBJ2-3; V gene: TRBV7-6; clone size: many; CDR3 DNA: TGTGCCAGCAGCCAACTAGCGGGGGAGGAAGATACGCAGTATTTT; CDR3 protein: CASSQLAGEEDTQYF
D gene: TRBD1; J gene: TRBJ2-1; V gene: TRBV7-9; clone size: few; CDR3 DNA: TGTGCCAGCAGTCACCCCGTCGGACAGGGTACCGACAATGAGCAGTTCTTC; CDR3 protein: CASSHPVGQGTDNEQFF
D gene: NA; J gene: TRBJ1-4; V gene: TRBV7-6; clone size: few; CDR3 DNA: TGTGCCAGCAGCTGGAGCCTCATGGGAACTAATGAAAAACTGTTTTTT; CDR3 protein: CASSWSLMGTNEKLFF
D gene: TRBD2; J gene: TRBJ2-3; V gene: TRBV19; clone size: NA; CDR3 DNA: TGTGCCAGTAGAACCGGGACTAGCGGGGGGGGGGATTTGGGCACAGATACGCAGTATTTT; CDR3 protein: CASRTGTSGGGDLGTDTQYF
D gene: NA; J gene: TRBJ1-5; V gene: TRBV4-1; clone size: few; CDR3 DNA: TGCGCCAGCAGCCCCAGCTCTACTGGCGGTCAGCCCCAGCATTTT; CDR3 protein: CASSPSSTGGQPQHF
D gene: NA; J gene: TRBJ1-1; V gene: TRBV6-2/TRBV6-3; clone size: NA; CDR3 DNA: TGTGCCAGCAGTTACGTTCGGGGAGCGGGCACTGAAGCTTTCTTT; CDR3 protein: CASSYVRGAGTEAFF
D gene: NA; J gene: TRBJ1-5; V gene: TRBV21-1; clone size: NA; CDR3 DNA: TGTGCCAGCAGCACGAGCTACAGGGGATCTAGCAATCAGCCCCAGCATTTT; CDR3 protein: CASSTSYRGSSNQPQHF
D gene: TRBD1; J gene: TRBJ2-3; V gene: TRBV6-5; clone size: many; CDR3 DNA: TGTGCCAGCAGTTACTCCTCCCTCCAACAGGGGCATTTT; CDR3 protein: CASSYSSLQQGHF
D gene: TRBD2; J gene: TRBJ2-5; V gene: TRBV5-4; clone size: NA; CDR3 DNA: TGTGCCAGCAGCAACGGACTAGCGGAGACCCAGTACTTC; CDR3 protein: CASSNGLAETQYF
D gene: NA; J gene: TRBJ2-5; V gene: TRBV19; clone size: few; CDR3 DNA: TGTGCCCATAGCGGCCAGGGGTATCAAGAGACCCAGTACTTC; CDR3 protein: CAHSGQGYQETQYF
D gene: NA; J gene: TRBJ2-5; V gene: TRBV7-2; clone size: many; CDR3 DNA: TGTGCCAGCAGCTTAGAAAGGGGGGACTTCCAAGAGACCCAGTACTTC; CDR3 protein: CASSLERGDFQETQYF
D gene: NA; J gene: TRBJ1-5; V gene: TRBV27; clone size: many; CDR3 DNA: TGTGCCAGCAGTTTAACAGGCGGTGGGGGCAATCAGCCCCAGCATTTT; CDR3 protein: CASSLTGGGGNQPQHF
D gene: TRBD2; J gene: TRBJ2-1; V gene: TRBV5-1; clone size: few; CDR3 DNA: TGCGCCAGCAGCCAAAGAGGACTAGGGGATGGGGAGCAGTTCTTC; CDR3 protein: CASSQRGLGDGEQFF
D gene: NA; J gene: TRBJ1-6; V gene: TRBV27; clone size: few; CDR3 DNA: TGTGCCAGCAGTCACACAAGGATTTCACCCCTCCACTTT; CDR3 protein: CASSHTRISPLHF
D gene: NA; J gene: TRBJ2-5; V gene: TRBV11-2; clone size: many; CDR3 DNA: TGTGCCAGCAGCCCCAGTTCGGCGACCCAGTACTTC; CDR3 protein: CASSPSSATQYF
D gene: NA; J gene: TRBJ1-2; V gene: TRBV7-9; clone size: NA; CDR3 DNA: TGTGCCAGCAGCCCACCGGGGACCACAGATTATGGCTACACCTTC; CDR3 protein: CASSPPGTTDYGYTF
D gene: NA; J gene: TRBJ2-3; V gene: TRBV29-1; clone size: many; CDR3 DNA: TGCAGCGCTCTAGGAGCTAGCACAGATACGCAGTATTTT; CDR3 protein: CSALGASTDTQYF
D gene: NA; J gene: TRBJ2-3; V gene: TRBV5-8; clone size: few; CDR3 DNA: TGTGCCAGCAGCTTTGGGCGGGTATTCACAGATACGCAGTATTTT; CDR3 protein: CASSFGRVFTDTQYF
D gene: TRBD1; J gene: TRBJ1-1; V gene: TRBV5-6; clone size: many; CDR3 DNA: TGTGCCAGCAGCTTTAGGTTTTACTCAGGGGGCAAAACTGAAGCTTTCTTT; CDR3 protein: CASSFRFYSGGKTEAFF
D gene: NA; J gene: TRBJ1-1; V gene: TRBV24-1; clone size: few; CDR3 DNA: TGTGCCACCAGTGATGGGGGAGCGCTTAACACTGAAGCTTTCTTT; CDR3 protein: CATSDGGALNTEAFF
D gene: TRBD1; J gene: TRBJ2-2; V gene: TRBV5-8; clone size: NA; CDR3 DNA: TGTGCCAGCAGCTTGGTGTTTGTCAGGGACAGGGACACCGGGGAGCTGTTTTTT; CDR3 protein: CASSLVFVRDRDTGELFF